This T cell receptor (beta chain) was sequenced for a study of beta chain features in type 1 diabetes. Expressed TCRB transcripts were sequenced because the isolated RNA had all been reverse transcribed beforehand. Data came from immunoSEQ multiplex PCR; TCRdb stores just in-frame clones and leaves some out. The sample consists of about 27,000 clones, less than 60% of them appearing once. Trimming removed 3 bases from V and 0 bases from J; junction bases left unmatched: 7. The CDR3 is 17 residues long. Germline loops: CDR1 SGHNT, CDR2 YYREEE (reference sequence). Study results and caveats: TCRB CDR3s from Type 1 diabetes patients were moderately but significantly shorter in all four CD4+ subsets.

This clone was seen more than once but under ten times. The antigen remains unidentified. The receptor was isolated from a woman between 18 and 30 years old with type 1 diabetes. The chain recombines TRBV5-4 with TRBJ2-2, with 8 bases matching TRBD2. Input material: Tregs from blood. The CDR3 nucleotides read TGTGCCAGCAGCTCCGGGACTAGGGGCGCGAACACCGGGGAGCTGTTTTTT. Protein product: CASSSGTRGANTGELFF.